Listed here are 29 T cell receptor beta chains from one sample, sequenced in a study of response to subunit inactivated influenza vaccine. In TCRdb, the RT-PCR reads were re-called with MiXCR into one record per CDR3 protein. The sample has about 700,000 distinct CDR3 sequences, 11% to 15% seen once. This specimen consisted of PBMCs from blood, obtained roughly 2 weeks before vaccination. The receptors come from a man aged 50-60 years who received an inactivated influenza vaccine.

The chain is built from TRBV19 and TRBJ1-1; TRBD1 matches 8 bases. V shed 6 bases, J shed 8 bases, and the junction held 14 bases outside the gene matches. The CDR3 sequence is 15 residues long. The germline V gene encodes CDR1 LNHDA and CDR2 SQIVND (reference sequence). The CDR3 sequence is CASSFTSDRAPEAFF. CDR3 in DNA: TGTGCCAGTAGCTTTACGTCGGACAGGGCACCCGAAGCTTTCTTT.

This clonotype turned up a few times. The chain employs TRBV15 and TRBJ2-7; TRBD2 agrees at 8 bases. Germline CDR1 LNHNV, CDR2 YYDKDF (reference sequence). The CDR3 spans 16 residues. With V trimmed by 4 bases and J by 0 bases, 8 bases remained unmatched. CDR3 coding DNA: TGTGCCACCAGCAAACTGCTCGCGGGAGGCTCCTACGAGCAGTACTTC. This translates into CATSKLLAGGSYEQYF.

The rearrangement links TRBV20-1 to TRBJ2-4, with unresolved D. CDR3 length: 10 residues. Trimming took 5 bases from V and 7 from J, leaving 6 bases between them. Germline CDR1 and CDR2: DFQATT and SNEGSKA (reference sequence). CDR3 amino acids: CSAGWNIQYF. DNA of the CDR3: TGCAGTGCTGGGTGGAACATTCAGTACTTC.

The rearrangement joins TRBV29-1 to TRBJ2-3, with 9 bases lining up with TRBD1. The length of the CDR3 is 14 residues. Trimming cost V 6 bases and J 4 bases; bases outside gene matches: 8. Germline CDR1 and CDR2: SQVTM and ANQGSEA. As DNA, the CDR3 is TGCAGCGTGGCACAGGGGGCGAGGGCAGATACGCAGTATTTT. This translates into CSVAQGARADTQYF.

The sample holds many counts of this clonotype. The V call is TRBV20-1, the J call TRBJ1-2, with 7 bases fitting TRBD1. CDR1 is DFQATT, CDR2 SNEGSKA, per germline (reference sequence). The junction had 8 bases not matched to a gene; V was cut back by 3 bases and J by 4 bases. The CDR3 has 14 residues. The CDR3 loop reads CSASDKRGPYGYTF. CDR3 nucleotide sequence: TGCAGTGCTAGCGACAAAAGGGGGCCCTATGGCTACACCTTC.

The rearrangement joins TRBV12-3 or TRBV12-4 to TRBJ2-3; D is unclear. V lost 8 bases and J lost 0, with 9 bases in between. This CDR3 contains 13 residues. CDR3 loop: CASLRASTDTQYF. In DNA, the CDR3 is TGTGCCAGCCTCCGGGCCAGCACAGATACGCAGTATTTT.

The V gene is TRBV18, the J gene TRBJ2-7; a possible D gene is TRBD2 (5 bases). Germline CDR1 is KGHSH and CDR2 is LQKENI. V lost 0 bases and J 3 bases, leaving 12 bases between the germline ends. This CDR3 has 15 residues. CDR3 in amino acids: CASSPPSQRVYEQYF. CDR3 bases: TGTGCCAGCTCACCACCTTCCCAGAGGGTCTACGAGCAGTACTTC. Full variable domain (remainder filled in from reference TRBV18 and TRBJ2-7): NAGVMQNPRHLVRRRGQEARLRCSPMKGHSHVYWYRQLPEEGLKFMVYLQKENIIDESGMPKERFSAEFPKEGPSILRIQQVVRGDSAAYFCASSPPSQRVYEQYFGPGTRLTVT.

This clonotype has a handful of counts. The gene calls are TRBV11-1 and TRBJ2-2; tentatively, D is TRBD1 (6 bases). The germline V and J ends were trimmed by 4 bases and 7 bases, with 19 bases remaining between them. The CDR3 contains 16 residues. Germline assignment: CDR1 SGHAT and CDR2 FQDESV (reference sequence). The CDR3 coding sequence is TGTGCCAGCAGCTCACGGACAGCGCTTTCCCACGGGGAGCTGTTTTTT. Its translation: CASSSRTALSHGELFF.

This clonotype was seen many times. The CDR3 loop reads CASSLGETVYGYTF. CDR3 coding DNA: TGTGCCAGCAGCTTAGGGGAGACCGTCTATGGCTACACCTTC. The chain has TRBV7-2 and TRBJ1-2; D is undetermined. This CDR3 region has 14 residues. CDR1 is SGHTA, CDR2 FQGNSA, per germline. The V and J ends lost 1 base and 4 bases respectively, with 10 bases between them.

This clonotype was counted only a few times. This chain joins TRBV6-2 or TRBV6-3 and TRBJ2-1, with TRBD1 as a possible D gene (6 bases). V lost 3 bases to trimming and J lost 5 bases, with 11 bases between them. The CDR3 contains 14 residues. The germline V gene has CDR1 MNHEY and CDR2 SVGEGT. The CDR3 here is CASSYGGSNNEQFF. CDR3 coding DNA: TGTGCCAGCAGTTATGGGGGCTCAAACAATGAGCAGTTCTTC.

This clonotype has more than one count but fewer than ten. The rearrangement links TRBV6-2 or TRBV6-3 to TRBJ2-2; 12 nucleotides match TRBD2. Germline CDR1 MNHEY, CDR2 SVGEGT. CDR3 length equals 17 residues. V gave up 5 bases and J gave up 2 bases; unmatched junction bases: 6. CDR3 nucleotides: TGTGCCAGCAGTAGGACTAGCGGGAACCTTAACACCGGGGAGCTGTTTTTT. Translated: CASSRTSGNLNTGELFF.

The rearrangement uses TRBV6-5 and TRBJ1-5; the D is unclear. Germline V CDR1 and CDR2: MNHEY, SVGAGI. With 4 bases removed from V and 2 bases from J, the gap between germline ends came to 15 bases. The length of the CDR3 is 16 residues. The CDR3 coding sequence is TGTGCCAGCAGTTCCTGGCGGGCTAGGGGCAATCAGCCCCAGCATTTT. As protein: CASSSWRARGNQPQHF.

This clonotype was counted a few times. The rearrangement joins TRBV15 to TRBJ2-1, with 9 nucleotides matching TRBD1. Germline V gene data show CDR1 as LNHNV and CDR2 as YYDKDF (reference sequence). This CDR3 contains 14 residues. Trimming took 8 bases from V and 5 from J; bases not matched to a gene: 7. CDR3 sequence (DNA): TGTGCCACCCGACAGGGGGGGAGCAACAATGAGCAGTTCTTC. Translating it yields CATRQGGSNNEQFF.

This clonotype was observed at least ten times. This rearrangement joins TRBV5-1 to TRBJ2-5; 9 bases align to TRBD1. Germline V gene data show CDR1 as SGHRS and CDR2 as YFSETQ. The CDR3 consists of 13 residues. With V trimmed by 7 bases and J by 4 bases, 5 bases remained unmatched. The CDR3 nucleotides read TGCGCCAGCTCCACAGGGGGCGGAGAGACCCAGTACTTC. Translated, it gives CASSTGGGETQYF.

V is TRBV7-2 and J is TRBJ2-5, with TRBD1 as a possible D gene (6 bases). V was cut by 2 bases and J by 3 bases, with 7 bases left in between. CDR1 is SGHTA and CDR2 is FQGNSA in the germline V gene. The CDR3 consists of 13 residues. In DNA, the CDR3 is TGTGCCAGCAGCTTACCAGGGGAAGAGACCCAGTACTTC. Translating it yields CASSLPGEETQYF.

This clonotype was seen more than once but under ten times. CDR3 protein: CASSPRQGFSQETQYF. As DNA, the CDR3 is TGTGCCAGCTCACCACGACAGGGATTTTCTCAAGAGACCCAGTACTTC. The rearrangement joins TRBV18 to TRBJ2-5; TRBD1 matches at 7 bases. V trimming: 1 base; J trimming: 2 bases; junction bases outside the gene matches: 7. The germline V gene encodes CDR1 KGHSH and CDR2 LQKENI. The CDR3 consists of 16 residues.

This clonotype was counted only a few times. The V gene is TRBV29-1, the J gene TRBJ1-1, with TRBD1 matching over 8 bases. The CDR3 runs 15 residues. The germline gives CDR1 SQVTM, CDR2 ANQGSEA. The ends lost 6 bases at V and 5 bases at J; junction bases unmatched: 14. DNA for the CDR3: TGCAGCGTGGCTGGGACAGGAGGACGGGGGACTGAAGCTTTCTTT. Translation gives CSVAGTGGRGTEAFF.

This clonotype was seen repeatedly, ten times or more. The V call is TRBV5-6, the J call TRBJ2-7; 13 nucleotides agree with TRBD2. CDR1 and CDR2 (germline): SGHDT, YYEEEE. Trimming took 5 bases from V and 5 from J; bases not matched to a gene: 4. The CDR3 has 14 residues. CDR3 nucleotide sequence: TGTGCCAGCAGTCCGGGACTAGCGGGGAACGAGCAGTACTTC. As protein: CASSPGLAGNEQYF.

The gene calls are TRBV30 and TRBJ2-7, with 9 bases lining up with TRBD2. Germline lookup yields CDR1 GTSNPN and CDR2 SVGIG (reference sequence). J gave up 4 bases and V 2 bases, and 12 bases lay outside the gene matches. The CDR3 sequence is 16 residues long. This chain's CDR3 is CAWSQSTSGYQYEQYF. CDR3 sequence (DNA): TGTGCCTGGAGTCAATCAACTAGCGGGTACCAGTACGAGCAGTACTTC. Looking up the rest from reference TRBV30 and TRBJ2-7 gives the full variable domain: SQTIHQWPATLVQPVGSPLSLECTVEGTSNPNLYWYRQAAGRGLQLLFYSVGIGQISSEVPQNLSASRPQDRQFILSSKKLLLSDSGFYLCAWSQSTSGYQYEQYFGPGTRLTVT.

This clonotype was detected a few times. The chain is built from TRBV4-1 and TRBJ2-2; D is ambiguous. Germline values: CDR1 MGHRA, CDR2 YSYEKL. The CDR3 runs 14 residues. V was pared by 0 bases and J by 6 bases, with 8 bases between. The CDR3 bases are TGCGCCAGCAGCCAAGATCCCCCTCCCGGGGAGCTGTTTTTT. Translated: CASSQDPPPGELFF.

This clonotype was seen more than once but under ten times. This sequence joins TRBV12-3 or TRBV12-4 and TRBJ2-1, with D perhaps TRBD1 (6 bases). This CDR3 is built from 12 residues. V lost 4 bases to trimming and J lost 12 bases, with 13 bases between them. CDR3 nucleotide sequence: TGTGCCAGCAGTTCGCAGGGGACGGGGCAGTTCTTC. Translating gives CASSSQGTGQFF.

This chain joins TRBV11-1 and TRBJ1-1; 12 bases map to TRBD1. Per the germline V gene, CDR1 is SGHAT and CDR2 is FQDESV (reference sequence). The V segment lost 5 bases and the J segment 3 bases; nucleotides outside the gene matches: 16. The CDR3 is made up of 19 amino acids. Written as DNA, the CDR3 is TGTGCCAGCAGCCCACAACCTGGGACAGGGGGCGTAAGGTACACTGAAGCTTTCTTT. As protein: CASSPQPGTGGVRYTEAFF.

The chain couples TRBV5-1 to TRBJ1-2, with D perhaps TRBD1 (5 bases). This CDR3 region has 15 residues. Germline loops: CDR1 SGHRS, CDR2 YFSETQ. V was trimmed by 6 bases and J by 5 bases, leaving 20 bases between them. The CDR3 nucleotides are TGCGCCAGCAAAAACGAGGGCCAGGGATCATATGGCTACACCTTC. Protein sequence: CASKNEGQGSYGYTF.

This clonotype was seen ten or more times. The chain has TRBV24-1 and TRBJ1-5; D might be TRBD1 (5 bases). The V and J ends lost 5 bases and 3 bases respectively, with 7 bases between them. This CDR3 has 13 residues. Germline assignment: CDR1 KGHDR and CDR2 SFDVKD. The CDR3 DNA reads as TGTGCCACCAGTGGGGGGGACAATCAGCCCCAGCATTTT. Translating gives CATSGGDNQPQHF.

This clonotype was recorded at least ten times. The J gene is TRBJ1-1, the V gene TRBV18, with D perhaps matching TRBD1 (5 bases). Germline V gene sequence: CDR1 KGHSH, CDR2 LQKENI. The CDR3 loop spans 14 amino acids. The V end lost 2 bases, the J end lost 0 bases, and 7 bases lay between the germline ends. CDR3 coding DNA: TGTGCCAGCTCACCAGGACACATGAACACTGAAGCTTTCTTT. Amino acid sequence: CASSPGHMNTEAFF.

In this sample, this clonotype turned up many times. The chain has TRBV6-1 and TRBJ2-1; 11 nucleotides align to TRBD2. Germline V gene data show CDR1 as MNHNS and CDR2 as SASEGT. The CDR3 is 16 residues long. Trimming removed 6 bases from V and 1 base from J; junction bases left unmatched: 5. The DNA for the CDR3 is TGTGCCAGCAGCCGACTAGCGGGGAGGTCCTACAATGAGCAGTTCTTC. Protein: CASSRLAGRSYNEQFF.

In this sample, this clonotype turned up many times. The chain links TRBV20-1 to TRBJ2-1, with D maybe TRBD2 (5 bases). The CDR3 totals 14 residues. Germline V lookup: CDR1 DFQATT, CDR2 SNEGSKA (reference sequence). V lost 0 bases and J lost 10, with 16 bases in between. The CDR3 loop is CSARDARRGIEQFF. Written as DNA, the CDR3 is TGCAGTGCTAGAGATGCCAGGCGAGGGATAGAGCAGTTCTTC.

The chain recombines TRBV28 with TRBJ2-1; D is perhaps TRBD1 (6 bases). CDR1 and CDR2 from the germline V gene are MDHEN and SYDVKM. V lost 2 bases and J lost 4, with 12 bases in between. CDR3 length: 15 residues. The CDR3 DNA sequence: TGTGCCAGCAGTTTACAGGACAGAATTTACAATGAGCAGTTCTTC. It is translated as CASSLQDRIYNEQFF.

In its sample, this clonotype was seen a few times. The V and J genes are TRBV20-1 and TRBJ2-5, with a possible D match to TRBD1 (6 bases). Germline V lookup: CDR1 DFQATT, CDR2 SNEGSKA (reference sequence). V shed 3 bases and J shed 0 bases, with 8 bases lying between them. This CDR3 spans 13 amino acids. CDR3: CSASWGHQETQYF. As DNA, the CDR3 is TGCAGTGCTAGCTGGGGGCACCAAGAGACCCAGTACTTC.